Listed here are 5 T cell receptor beta chains from one sample, sequenced in a study of immune evolution from preneoplasia to lung adenocarcinoma. Method: immunoSEQ multiplex PCR; TCRdb's copy keeps in-frame clones and lacks some. Among thousands of clones listed, over 80% were seen once. The sequencing input was FFPE invasive lung adenocarcinoma tissue. Receptors were obtained from a person aged 55-75 years with lung adenocarcinoma.

This clone was found once. The CDR3 region has the DNA TGTGCCAGCAGCCTGTGGGAAGGGCCTGGCTACACCTTC. Its protein product is CASSLWEGPGYTF. The chain couples TRBV11-2 to TRBJ1-2; D not resolved. Germline-derived CDR1 and CDR2 are SGHAT and FQNNGV. This CDR3 region has 13 residues. The ends were cut back, 5 bases at V and 7 bases at J, with 14 bases in the middle. Based on the CDR3 plus reference TRBV11-2 and TRBJ1-2, the full variable domain is EAGVAQSPRYKIIEKRQSVAFWCNPISGHATLYWYQQILGQGPKLLIQFQNNGVVDDSQLPKDRFSAERLKGVDSTLKIQPAKLEDSAVYLCASSLWEGPGYTFGSGTRLTVV.

J is TRBJ1-1 and V is TRBV5-1, with unresolved D. Germline V gives CDR1 SGHRS, CDR2 YFSETQ. The CDR3 length is 15 residues. V was clipped by 0 bases and J by 1 base, with 10 bases between them. The CDR3 protein is CASSLEGHPNTEAFF. The CDR3 bases are TGCGCCAGCAGCTTGGAGGGTCACCCGAACACTGAAGCTTTCTTT.

This clone was seen just once. The chain carries TRBV5-1 and TRBJ2-6; TRBD2 is a possible D gene (7 bases). The CDR3 length is 16 residues. The V gene lost 0 bases and the J gene lost 3 bases, with 10 bases spanning the gap. The germline V gene encodes CDR1 SGHRS and CDR2 YFSETQ. CDR3 coding DNA: TGCGCCAGCAGCTTGGCCGGGGGGCTTGGGGCCAACGTCCTGACTTTC. Translating it yields CASSLAGGLGANVLTF.

The chain carries TRBV2 and TRBJ1-5, with D unresolved. Germline lookup yields CDR1 SNHLY and CDR2 FYNNEI. The CDR3 extends over 15 amino acids. Trimming shortened V by 4 bases and J by 0 bases, and 10 bases separated the two germline ends. The CDR3 protein is CASSGAFYSNQPQHF. The CDR3, as DNA: TGTGCCAGCAGTGGGGCTTTTTATAGCAATCAGCCCCAGCATTTT.

The CDR3 coding sequence is TGTGCCAGCGGGAGGAGAGAGACCCAGTACTTC. Amino acid sequence: CASGRRETQYF. J is TRBJ2-5 and V is TRBV5-4; maybe TRBD2 (6 bases). Trimming removed 7 bases from V and 4 bases from J, with 8 bases in between. This CDR3 has 11 amino acids. Per germline, CDR1 SGHNT and CDR2 YYREEE (reference sequence).